This note documents a single T cell receptor (beta chain) sequence. Its matching antigen is unknown. The CDR3 spans 14 residues. Trimming left V 6 bases short and J 0 bases short, with 11 bases between. Germline V gene sequence: CDR1 MNHEY, CDR2 SVGAGI. The data were taken from a study of Ad26.COV2.S vaccination and SARS-CoV-2 variants. Study-level information: It was the COV1001 Ad26.COV2.S trial arm that included the donor. Donor got 5x10^10 or 1x10^11 viral particles of Ad26.COV2.S.

Indicated treatment: around 19 received Ad26.COV2.S at low or high dose, single or two shots; five or six received placebo; per-sample allocation not given. Following the first vaccine or placebo injection, samples were taken on day 63. This Boston cohort included adults aged 18-55 years. Profiled with immunoSEQ multiplex PCR; TCRdb holds only in-frame clones, not every one. The sample records fewer than 500,000 clones, 89% being singletons. Study observations and caveats: While placebo recipients had lower spike-specific TCR breadth, vaccine recipients had more.

This chain joins TRBV6-5 and TRBJ1-1; the D is unclear. The sequence derives from a person aged 18 to 65 who received the Ad26.COV2.S COVID-19 vaccine or a placebo. Material: peripheral blood, obtained in a trial of Ad26.COV2.S vaccine versus placebo. The CDR3 region is CASRPIVLNTEAFF. As DNA, the CDR3 is TGTGCCAGCAGACCGATCGTTTTGAACACTGAAGCTTTCTTT.